This TCR beta chain was retrieved from a study of T cell responses to AZD1222 COVID-19 vaccine. The CDR3 length is 13 residues. V lost 6 bases and J lost 0, with 6 bases in between. CDR1 SNHLY and CDR2 FYNNEI come from the germline V gene. The assay was immunoSEQ multiplex PCR, and TCRdb's table has in-frame clones only and misses some. The table shows 200,000 to 250,000 clones, with approximately 94% occurring only once. Study conclusions and caveats: Among the donors, most were white British and more were female, and clonal diversity was possibly underestimated.

This clone was counted once. Its antigen is still unknown. The sequenced sample was peripheral blood, obtained 28 days after the second dose of the MenACWY control vaccine. The receptor's source is an adult who received the MenACWY meningococcal vaccine as a control. The rearrangement links TRBV2 to TRBJ2-1, with D uncertain. CDR3 nucleotides: TGTGCCAGCAGGGGGTACTCCTACAATGAGCAGTTCTTC. This translates into CASRGYSYNEQFF.